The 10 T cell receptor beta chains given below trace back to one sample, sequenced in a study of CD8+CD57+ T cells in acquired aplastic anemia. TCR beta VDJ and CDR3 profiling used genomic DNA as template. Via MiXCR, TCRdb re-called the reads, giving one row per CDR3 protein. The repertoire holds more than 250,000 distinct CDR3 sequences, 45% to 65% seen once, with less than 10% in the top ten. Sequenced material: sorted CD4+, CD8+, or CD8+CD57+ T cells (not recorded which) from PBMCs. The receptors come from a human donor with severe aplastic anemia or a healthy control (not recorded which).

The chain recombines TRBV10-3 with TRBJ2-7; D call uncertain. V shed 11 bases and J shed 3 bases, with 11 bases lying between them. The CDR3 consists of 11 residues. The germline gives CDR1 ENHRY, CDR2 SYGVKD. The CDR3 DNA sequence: TGTGCCCGAGGATACCGCTACGAGCAGTACTTC. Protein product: CARGYRYEQYF.

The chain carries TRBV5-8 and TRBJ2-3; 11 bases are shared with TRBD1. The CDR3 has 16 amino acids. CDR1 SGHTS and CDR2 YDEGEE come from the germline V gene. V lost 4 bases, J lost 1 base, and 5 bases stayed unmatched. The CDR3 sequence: CASSKGTGGGTDTQYF. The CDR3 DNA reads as TGTGCCAGCAGCAAAGGGACAGGGGGAGGCACAGATACGCAGTATTTT.

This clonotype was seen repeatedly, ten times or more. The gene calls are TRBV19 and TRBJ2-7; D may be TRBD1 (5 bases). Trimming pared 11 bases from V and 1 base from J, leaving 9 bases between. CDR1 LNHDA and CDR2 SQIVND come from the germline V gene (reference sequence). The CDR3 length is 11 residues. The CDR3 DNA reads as TGTGCCTCCCAGGGTTCCTACGAGCAGTACTTC. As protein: CASQGSYEQYF.

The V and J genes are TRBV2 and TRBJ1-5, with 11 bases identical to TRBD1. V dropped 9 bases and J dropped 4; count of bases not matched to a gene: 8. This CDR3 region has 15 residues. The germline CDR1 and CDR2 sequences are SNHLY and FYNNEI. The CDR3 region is CASGDRGNRNQPQHF. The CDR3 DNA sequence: TGTGCCAGTGGGGACAGGGGGAACAGAAATCAGCCCCAGCATTTT.

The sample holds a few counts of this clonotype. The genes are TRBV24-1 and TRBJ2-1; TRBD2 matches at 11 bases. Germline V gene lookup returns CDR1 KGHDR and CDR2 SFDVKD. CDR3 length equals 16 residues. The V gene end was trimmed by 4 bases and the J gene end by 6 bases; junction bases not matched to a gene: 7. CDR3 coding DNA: TGTGCCACCAGTGACACCGGGACTAGCGGAATCAATGAGCAGTTCTTC. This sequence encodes CATSDTGTSGINEQFF.

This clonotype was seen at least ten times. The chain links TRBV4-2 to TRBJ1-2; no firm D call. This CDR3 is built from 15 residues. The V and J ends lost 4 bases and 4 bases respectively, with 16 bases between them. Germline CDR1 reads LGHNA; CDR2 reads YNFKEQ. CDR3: CASSRGLDPFYGYTF. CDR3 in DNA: TGTGCCAGCAGCCGCGGCTTGGACCCTTTCTATGGCTACACCTTC.

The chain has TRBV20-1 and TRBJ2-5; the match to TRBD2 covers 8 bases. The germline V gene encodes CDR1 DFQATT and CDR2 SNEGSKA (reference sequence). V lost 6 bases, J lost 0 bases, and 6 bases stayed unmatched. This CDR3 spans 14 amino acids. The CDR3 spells CSAGGRGDQETQYF. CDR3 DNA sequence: TGCAGTGCAGGTGGGCGGGGGGACCAAGAGACCCAGTACTTC.

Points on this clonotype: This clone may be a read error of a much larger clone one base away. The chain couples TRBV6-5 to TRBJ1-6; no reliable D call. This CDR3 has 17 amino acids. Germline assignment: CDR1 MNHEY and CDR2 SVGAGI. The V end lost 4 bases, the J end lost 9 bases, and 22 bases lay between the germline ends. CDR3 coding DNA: TGTGCCAGCAGTTCTTTACCTGTCACCGGCGAAGTTTCACCCCTCCACTTT. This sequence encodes CASSSLPVTGEVSPLHF.

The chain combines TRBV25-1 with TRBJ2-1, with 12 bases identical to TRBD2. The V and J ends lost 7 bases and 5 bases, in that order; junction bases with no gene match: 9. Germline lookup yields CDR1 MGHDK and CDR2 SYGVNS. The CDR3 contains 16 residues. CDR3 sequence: CASTASGLAGNNEQFF. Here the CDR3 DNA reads TGTGCCAGCACCGCCTCAGGACTAGCGGGAAACAATGAGCAGTTCTTC. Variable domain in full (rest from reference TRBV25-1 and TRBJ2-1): EADIYQTPRYLVIGTGKKITLECSQTMGHDKMYWYQQDPGMELHLIHYSYGVNSTEKGDLSSESTVSRIRTEHFPLTLESARPSHTSQYLCASTASGLAGNNEQFFGPGTRLTVL.

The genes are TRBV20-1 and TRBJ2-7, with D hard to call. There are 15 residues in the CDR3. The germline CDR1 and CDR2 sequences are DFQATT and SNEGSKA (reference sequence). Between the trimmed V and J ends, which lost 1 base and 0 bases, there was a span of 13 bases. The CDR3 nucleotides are TGCAGTGCTAGAGGGCCATCAGTTCCCTCCTACGAGCAGTACTTC. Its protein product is CSARGPSVPSYEQYF.